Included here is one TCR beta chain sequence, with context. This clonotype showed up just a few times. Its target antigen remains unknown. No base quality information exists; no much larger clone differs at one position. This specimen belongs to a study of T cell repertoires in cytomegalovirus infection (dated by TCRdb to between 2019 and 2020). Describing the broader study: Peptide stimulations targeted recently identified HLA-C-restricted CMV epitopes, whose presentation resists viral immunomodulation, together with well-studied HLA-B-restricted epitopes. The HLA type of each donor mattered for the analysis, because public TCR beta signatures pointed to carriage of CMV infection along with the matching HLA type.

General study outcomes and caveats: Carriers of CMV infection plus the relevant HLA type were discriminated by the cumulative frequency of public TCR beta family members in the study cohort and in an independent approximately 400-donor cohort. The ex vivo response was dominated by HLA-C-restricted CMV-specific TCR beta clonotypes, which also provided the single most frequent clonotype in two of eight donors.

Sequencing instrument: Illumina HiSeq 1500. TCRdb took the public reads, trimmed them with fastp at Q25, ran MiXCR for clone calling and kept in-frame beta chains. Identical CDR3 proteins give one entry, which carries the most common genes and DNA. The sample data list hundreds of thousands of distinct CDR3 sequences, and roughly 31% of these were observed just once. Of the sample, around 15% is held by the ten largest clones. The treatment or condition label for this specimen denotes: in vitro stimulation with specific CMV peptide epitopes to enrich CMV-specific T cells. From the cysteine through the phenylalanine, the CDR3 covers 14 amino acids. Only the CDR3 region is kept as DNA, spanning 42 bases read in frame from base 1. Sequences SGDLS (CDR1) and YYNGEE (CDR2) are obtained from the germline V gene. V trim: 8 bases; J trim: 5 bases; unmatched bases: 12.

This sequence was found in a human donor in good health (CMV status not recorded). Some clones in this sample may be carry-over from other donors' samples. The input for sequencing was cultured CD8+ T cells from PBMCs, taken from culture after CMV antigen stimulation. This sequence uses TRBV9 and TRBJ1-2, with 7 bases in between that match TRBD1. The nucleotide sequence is TGTGCCAGTTCAGTGGGGGACAGTCTTTATGGCTACACCTTC. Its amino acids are CASSVGDSLYGYTF.